The clone carrying this T cell receptor (beta chain) was observed a handful of times. What it binds is unknown. These data belong to a study of T cell responses to AZD1222 COVID-19 vaccine. Study-level results: Only 5 or 6 individuals given AZD1222 were seropositive at baseline. Regions 160-218 and 743-854 dominated among vaccine-associated CD4 TCRs spanning spike. Donors were mostly white British, more females; clonal diversity possibly underestimated.

CDR1 and CDR2 from the germline V gene are SGHTS and YDEGEE. Trimming stripped 4 bases from V and 4 bases from J, with 18 bases between. The length of the CDR3 is 15 residues. Sequencing was performed with immunoSEQ multiplex PCR; in TCRdb, only in-frame clones are kept and a portion is missing. The data hold around 170,000 clones, with 80% to 90% observed a single time. This sample comprised peripheral blood, obtained 28 days after the second AZD1222 dose. The rearrangement joins TRBV5-8 to TRBJ2-7, with D possibly TRBD2 on 7 matching bases. The origin of this receptor is an adult who received the AZD1222 COVID-19 vaccine. As DNA, the CDR3 is TGTGCCAGCAGCCCCTTAGGGGGGGGCGGTTACGAGCAGTACTTC. It yields the protein CASSPLGGGGYEQYF.